This T cell receptor (beta chain) was recovered during a study of early T cells in non-severe SARS-CoV-2 infection (dated by TCRdb to 2020 to 2023). Study-wide context: Because TCR sequencing relied on bulk RNA taken from unsorted whole blood, pairing of alpha and beta chains was not possible.

Paper-wide results and their limitations: VDJdb matching was skewed toward anti-spike CD8 responses, so virus-specific expansions were likely underestimated and private and CD4 specificities were missed.

The library came from 5' RACE. Sequencing relied on a NextSeq 500. Unique molecular identifiers were attached to individual cDNA molecules in the TCR library protocol so that sequencing error and PCR bias could be corrected. Sequencing covered both TCR alpha and beta chains, and within each sample the abundances of alpha and beta sequences were tightly co-correlated. In the paper's pipeline: Decombinator V4 was used to perform V gene, J gene and CDR3 annotation of TCR sequences. TCRs were defined as expanded if a significant change between any two time points was detected under a Poisson model with p below 0.0001. Abundances of TCRs were expressed as counts per million after normalisation to the total number of TCRs sequenced in each sample. MAIT TCRs were defined by TRAV1-2 paired with TRAJ12, TRAJ20 or TRAJ33, and iNKT TCRs by TRAV10 paired with TRAJ18. A search of VDJdb, accessed on 1 November 2021, was run for TCRs annotated to CMV, EBV and SARS-CoV-2, with TCRs annotated for multiple antigens excluded. The public reads were reprocessed in TCRdb via fastp at Q25 and MiXCR, keeping in-frame beta chains. Rows with one shared CDR3 protein collapse into an entry with the most common genes and DNA. Here the V and J calls rest on TCRdb's processing, not on the authors' analysis. A total of approximately 70,000 distinct CDR3 sequences appear in this sample, about an eighth of them only once. Together, the top ten hold around 6% of the sample.

Note on this clonotype: What antigen it recognizes has not been identified. No clone much larger than this one lies a single base away; base qualities are absent.

A case-control design nested within a healthcare worker cohort in London, UK, was used, with weekly nasopharyngeal swab PCR tests and blood sampling performed. Between 23 and 31 March 2020, the week of the UK lockdown, healthcare workers were enrolled and then followed up weekly for as long as 16 weeks. V is pared back by 0 bases and J by 7 bases, with 12 bases lying between the germline termini. The CDR3, cysteine through phenylalanine, is 14 amino acids long. Of all the DNA, just the CDR3 is kept, 42 bases in frame from base 1. CDR1 and CDR2 were assigned from the germline V gene (reference sequence) as GTSNPN and SVGIG.

Sequences were derived from whole blood, sampled at baseline. This receptor was taken from an adult who was a healthcare worker with PCR-confirmed SARS-CoV-2 infection or an uninfected control (not recorded which). The rearranged segments are TRBV30 and TRBJ1-4, with the D gene not confidently named. In nucleotides, the sequence is TGTGCCTGGAGTGTATTTGTAACGGGTGAAAAACTGTTTTTT. This yields the protein CAWSVFVTGEKLFF.